The source of this T cell receptor (beta chain) is a study of shared clonotypes between healthy human individuals. Background on the study: Donors were two women and three men aged 18 to 49. Three plates each covered CD4 naive and memory; CD8 naive two, CD8 memory one.

In the CD4+ fraction, cells were divided into CD45RA+ naive and CD45RA-negative memory subsets. V lost 7 bases to trimming and J lost 2 bases, with 21 bases between them. The CDR3 has 17 residues. Germline CDR1 reads LNHDA; CDR2 reads SQIVND (reference sequence). Per sorted-subset replicate PCR, input was approximately 0.2 ug DNA, representing tens of thousands of T cell genomes. Sequenced by immunoSEQ multiplex PCR; TCRdb stores in-frame clones only, minus some. The table has millions of clones, approximately 95% seen once; the top ten hold 0.1% to 0.15%. The TCR originated in a man between 18 and 29 years old in good health. The rearrangement uses TRBV19 and TRBJ1-5; unclear D gene. The specimen sequenced was naive CD4+ T cells sorted from blood. The subset was: CD45RA+ positively selected. CDR3 sequence: CASNPLDRSAGNQPQHF. The DNA of the CDR3 is TGTGCCAGTAATCCGCTTGACCGGAGCGCGGGCAATCAGCCCCAGCATTTT.